This T cell receptor (beta chain) was identified in a study of T cell clonotyping in hematopoietic cell transplantation. The method was immunoSEQ multiplex PCR; TCRdb's version includes in-frame clones alone and lacks a portion of them. The sample carries approximately 44,000 clones, 95% recorded once. Per germline, CDR1 MNHEY and CDR2 SVGAGI. Trimming cost V 6 bases and J 6 bases; bases outside gene matches: 8. CDR3 length equals 15 residues. Specimen: peripheral blood mononuclear cells. V gene TRBV6-5 combines with J gene TRBJ2-2; 9 bases agree with TRBD2. The TCR sequence derives from a man aged 30-40 years in good health. Some clones in this sample may be carry-over from other donors' samples. The CDR3 here is CASRGGLAGSGELFF. CDR3 DNA: TGTGCCAGCAGGGGGGGACTAGCTGGTTCCGGGGAGCTGTTTTTT.